This T cell receptor beta chain was observed in a study of CD8+ T cells in alopecia areata. Study-wide context: For the treated group, dosing was oral tofacitinib at 5 to 10 mg twice daily. The study's findings and limits: Many of the expanded lesional clones endured in scalp and blood while on tofacitinib. Tofacitinib yielded significantly lower scalp clonality and fewer expanded CD8+ clones among the top 100.

V lost 3 bases to trimming and J lost 7 bases, with 20 bases between them. The CDR3 length is 17 residues. Germline loops: CDR1 SGDLS, CDR2 YYNGEE. cDNA reverse transcribed from extracted RNA served as the sequencing template. Here immunoSEQ multiplex PCR was the method, and the copy in TCRdb shows in-frame clones only, minus some. The sample carries about 180,000 clones, 50% to 75% recorded once. Comments on this clone: Its matching antigen is unknown.

As for treatment: oral pan-JAK inhibitor, 5-10 mg twice daily. The specimen comprised CD4+ T cells sorted from blood, sampled between weeks 55 and 65, from a patient treated with tofacitinib. The TCR sequence derives from a human donor with alopecia areata. The chain combines TRBV9 with TRBJ1-6; D is undetermined. Written as DNA, the CDR3 is TGTGCCAGCAGCGCCCACAAGGGTGGCGCCGACAATTCACCCCTCCACTTT. Amino acid sequence: CASSAHKGGADNSPLHF.